This TCR beta chain was recorded in a study of neoadjuvant nivolumab and ipilimumab in lung cancer. Method: immunoSEQ multiplex PCR; TCRdb's copy keeps in-frame clones and lacks some. The sample lists more than 20,000 clones; 75% to 90% were seen once. Study results and caveats: TCR richness and clonality were higher in tumors than adjacent uninvolved lung. Only a small number of samples underwent TCR sequencing.

This clone was seen a handful of times. Its target is not known. The material was tumor tissue, obtained after neoadjuvant nivolumab, alone or with ipilimumab, at or shortly before surgery. The TCR originated in an adult with non-small cell lung cancer.

CDR3 protein: CSVAGDYEQYF. For the CDR3, the DNA is TGCAGTGTCGCGGGGGACTACGAGCAGTACTTC. The V gene is TRBV20-1, the J gene TRBJ2-7; 7 bases agree with TRBD2. V shed 7 bases, J shed 3 bases, and the junction held 3 bases outside the gene matches. Looked up from germline, CDR1 is DFQATT and CDR2 is SNEGSKA (reference sequence). This CDR3 has 11 residues.